These 27 T cell receptor beta chains share one sample of origin, sequenced in a study of blood T cell repertoires in COVID-19. Sequenced by immunoSEQ multiplex PCR; TCRdb stores in-frame clones only, minus some. Here the sample spans about 180,000 clones, more than 80% being singletons. Material for sequencing was PBMCs or T cells enriched from blood (not recorded which). These receptors were taken from a man aged 40-49 years who had recovered from COVID-19.

The chain is built from TRBV2 and TRBJ1-2; 7 bases map to TRBD1. V dropped 0 bases and J dropped 2; count of bases not matched to a gene: 6. The CDR3 covers 16 residues. Germline CDR1 reads SNHLY; CDR2 reads FYNNEI. CDR3 DNA sequence: TGTGCCAGCAGTGAAGCCAGGACAGGTTACAACTATGGCTACACCTTC. Its protein is CASSEARTGYNYGYTF.

This rearrangement joins TRBV24-1 to TRBJ2-2; 7 nucleotides align to TRBD1. Germline V gene sequence: CDR1 KGHDR, CDR2 SFDVKD. This CDR3 has 16 residues. The junction had 4 bases not matched to a gene; V was cut back by 4 bases and J by 0 bases. The CDR3 region has the DNA TGTGCCACCAGTGAATCGGGACAGCCGAACACCGGGGAGCTGTTTTTT. Protein sequence: CATSESGQPNTGELFF.

This clone was counted a few times. The gene calls are TRBV9 and TRBJ2-2; D gene uncertain. Trimming shortened V by 0 bases and J by 3 bases, and 6 bases separated the two germline ends. CDR3 size: 14 residues. Per the germline V gene, CDR1 is SGDLS and CDR2 is YYNGEE. The DNA for the CDR3 is TGTGCCAGCAGCGTAGGTCTTGACACCGGGGAGCTGTTTTTT. Its translation: CASSVGLDTGELFF. The variable domain in full, with the rest retrieved from reference TRBV9 and TRBJ2-2, is DSGVTQTPKHLITATGQRVTLRCSPRSGDLSVYWYQQSLDQGLQFLIQYYNGEERAKGNILERFSAQQFPDLHSELNLSSLELGDSALYFCASSVGLDTGELFFGEGSRLTVL.

CDR3 region: CASTSWTGGNTEAFF. The CDR3 region has the DNA TGTGCCAGTACAAGCTGGACAGGGGGGAACACTGAAGCTTTCTTT. The rearrangement uses TRBV19 and TRBJ1-1; 10 positions match TRBD1. Per germline, CDR1 LNHDA and CDR2 SQIVND (reference sequence). The CDR3 contains 15 residues. V shed 7 bases, J shed 1 base, and the junction held 6 bases outside the gene matches.

This clone came up once. The rearrangement joins TRBV21-1 to TRBJ1-2; the table names TRBD1, a call not compared with the DNA. TRBV21-1 represents a pseudogene. The CDR3 runs 16 residues. The CDR3 bases are TGTGCCAGCAGCAGCTCCCAAAACAGGGGAGGCTATGGCTACACCTTC. Translating it yields CASSSSQNRGGYGYTF.

This chain uses TRBV9 with TRBJ2-1, with D unresolved. The length of the CDR3 is 15 residues. V lost 0 bases and J lost 2, with 9 bases in between. Germline values: CDR1 SGDLS, CDR2 YYNGEE. The CDR3 coding sequence is TGTGCCAGCAGCGTAGACCCGAGCGCCTACAATGAGCAGTTCTTC. This translates into CASSVDPSAYNEQFF.

V usage is TRBV19 and J usage is TRBJ1-2; 8 bases match TRBD1. Trimming at V came to 5 bases and at J to 7 bases, leaving 9 bases not matched to a gene. This CDR3 comprises 14 residues. Germline V gene sequence: CDR1 LNHDA, CDR2 SQIVND (reference sequence). This CDR3 is CASSPGQGPLGYTF. DNA for the CDR3: TGTGCCAGTAGTCCCGGACAGGGTCCCCTTGGCTACACCTTC.

J is TRBJ1-2 and V is TRBV7-9, with D possibly being TRBD1 (6 bases). In germline, CDR1 is SEHNR, CDR2 FQNEAQ (reference sequence). V lost 6 bases, J lost 8 bases, and 16 bases lay in between. The CDR3 sequence is 13 residues long. For the CDR3, the DNA is TGTGCCAGCAGGCCACCCACAGGGAGAGGCTACACCTTC. It codes for CASRPPTGRGYTF.

The rearrangement links TRBV19 to TRBJ2-5; D unresolved. Germline-derived CDR1 and CDR2 are LNHDA and SQIVND (reference sequence). The CDR3 consists of 13 residues. V was cut by 2 bases and J by 4 bases, with 8 bases left in between. The CDR3 DNA reads as TGTGCCAGTAGTATAACTCCCCGAGAGACCCAGTACTTC. Protein sequence: CASSITPRETQYF.

The chain links TRBV9 to TRBJ1-2; D call uncertain. The ends were cut back, 3 bases at V and 7 bases at J, with 13 bases in the middle. From germline, CDR1 is SGDLS and CDR2 YYNGEE. The CDR3 consists of 13 residues. CDR3 in amino acids: CASSARTVGGYTF. CDR3 DNA sequence: TGTGCCAGCAGCGCCCGGACTGTTGGTGGCTACACCTTC.

The chain has TRBV27 and TRBJ2-3; possibly TRBD1 for D (5 bases). V was shortened by 5 bases and J by 7 bases, with 10 bases between the two germline ends. There are 12 residues in the CDR3. Looked up from germline, CDR1 is MNHEY and CDR2 is SMNVEV (reference sequence). For the CDR3, the DNA is TGTGCCAGCAGTCCGCCAGGGAATACGCAGTATTTT. Protein product: CASSPPGNTQYF.

The CDR3 is CAWRQAENIQYF. The CDR3 DNA reads TGTGCCTGGAGGCAGGCAGAAAACATTCAGTACTTC. The gene calls are TRBV30 and TRBJ2-4; no definite D call. The germline V gene encodes CDR1 GTSNPN and CDR2 SVGIG (reference sequence). Trimming took 3 bases from V and 5 from J, leaving 8 bases between them. This CDR3 spans 12 amino acids. The full variable domain, in which reference TRBV30 and TRBJ2-4 provide the parts outside the CDR3, is SQTIHQWPATLVQPVGSPLSLECTVEGTSNPNLYWYRQAAGRGLQLLFYSVGIGQISSEVPQNLSASRPQDRQFILSSKKLLLSDSGFYLCAWRQAENIQYFGAGTRLSVL.

This clone was recorded once. This chain joins TRBV9 and TRBJ2-3; 10 bases are shared with TRBD2. The germline V gene encodes CDR1 SGDLS and CDR2 YYNGEE. Trimming cost V 4 bases and J 2 bases; bases outside gene matches: 7. This CDR3 is 16 amino acids long. The CDR3 DNA follows: TGTGCCAGCAGCCCTGTACTAGCGGGGATCACAGATACGCAGTATTTT. This codes for CASSPVLAGITDTQYF. Supplemented by reference TRBV9 and TRBJ2-3, the full variable domain reads DSGVTQTPKHLITATGQRVTLRCSPRSGDLSVYWYQQSLDQGLQFLIQYYNGEERAKGNILERFSAQQFPDLHSELNLSSLELGDSALYFCASSPVLAGITDTQYFGPGTRLTVL.

This clone was seen once. The chain recombines TRBV7-9 with TRBJ1-2; D ambiguous. The CDR3 totals 14 residues. V lost 1 base, J lost 8 bases, and 14 bases lay in between. In germline, CDR1 is SEHNR, CDR2 FQNEAQ (reference sequence). The CDR3 sequence: CASSLDFRGGGYTF. DNA for the CDR3: TGTGCCAGCAGCTTAGATTTCCGCGGCGGGGGCTACACCTTC.

This sequence joins TRBV30 and TRBJ1-3; 12 bases align to TRBD1. CDR1 and CDR2 (germline): GTSNPN, SVGIG (reference sequence). Unmatched junction bases numbered 10, after V lost 4 bases and J lost 3 bases. The CDR3 has 17 residues. The CDR3 DNA is TGTGCCTGGAACACCGGGACAGGGGGCATGGTTGGAAACACCATATATTTT. It translates to CAWNTGTGGMVGNTIYF. The complete variable domain, with remaining parts taken from reference TRBV30 and TRBJ1-3, reads SQTIHQWPATLVQPVGSPLSLECTVEGTSNPNLYWYRQAAGRGLQLLFYSVGIGQISSEVPQNLSASRPQDRQFILSSKKLLLSDSGFYLCAWNTGTGGMVGNTIYFGEGSWLTVV.

The chain links TRBV5-1 to TRBJ1-4, with TRBD1 identical over 7 bases. Germline CDR1 is SGHRS and CDR2 is YFSETQ. The CDR3 is 15 residues long. The V gene end was trimmed by 4 bases and the J gene end by 7 bases; junction bases not matched to a gene: 10. CDR3 nucleotides: TGCGCCAGCAGCATTCAGGGGGGATTCGGTGAAAAACTGTTTTTT. It encodes CASSIQGGFGEKLFF.

As to this clone: One junction end does not reproduce the germline sequence, and a read error may be involved. The chain recombines TRBV30 with TRBJ1-1; tentative D call: TRBD1 (6 bases). Germline V lookup: CDR1 GTSNPN, CDR2 SVGIG (reference sequence). There are 11 residues in the CDR3. The CDR3 here is CLTTGTPEAFF. The CDR3 bases are TGCTTAACTACAGGGACCCCTGAAGCTTTCTTT.

This clone was detected only a few times. V usage is TRBV11-2 and J usage is TRBJ1-6; D is unresolved. The CDR3 runs 13 residues. Trimming took 5 bases from V and 15 from J, leaving 17 bases between them. Germline CDR1 reads SGHAT; CDR2 reads FQNNGV. CDR3 nucleotides: TGTGCCAGCAGCCAAACAGACCGATTTCACCTCCACTTT. Protein product: CASSQTDRFHLHF.

The DNA of the CDR3 is TGCAGCGTTCTAGCGGGAGGGTTTGGGACCCAGTACTTC. Its translation is CSVLAGGFGTQYF. This rearrangement joins TRBV29-1 to TRBJ2-5, with 12 nucleotides matching TRBD2. Trimming at V came to 5 bases and at J to 7 bases, leaving 5 bases not matched to a gene. This CDR3 spans 13 amino acids. Germline-derived CDR1 and CDR2 are SQVTM and ANQGSEA.

V usage is TRBV3-1 (or the pseudogene TRBV3-2) and J usage is TRBJ1-5; 7 nucleotides match TRBD1. Germline V gene data show CDR1 as LGHDT and CDR2 as YNNKEL (reference sequence). The CDR3 is 14 amino acids. V was clipped by 4 bases and J by 3 bases; unmatched bases: 3. The CDR3 sequence: CASSRTGHNQPQHF. In DNA, the CDR3 is TGTGCCAGCAGCCGGACAGGCCACAATCAGCCCCAGCATTTT.

This clone appeared a single time. Written as DNA, the CDR3 is TGTGCCAGCAGCCAAGATGACCGCCTAGGTTTCTTT. Amino acids: CASSQDDRLGFF. The chain recombines TRBV3-1 (or the pseudogene TRBV3-2) with TRBJ1-1; D remains ambiguous. Germline CDR1 and CDR2: LGHDT and YNNKEL (reference sequence). This CDR3 contains 12 residues. V shed 0 bases and J shed 13 bases, with 12 bases lying between them.

This clone was found a few times. The rearrangement uses TRBV6-4 and TRBJ2-3, with TRBD2 as a possible D gene (7 bases). The CDR3 covers 15 residues. Germline CDR1 is MRHNA and CDR2 is SNTAGT. The V end was cut by 0 bases, the J end by 4 bases, with 11 bases between. As DNA, the CDR3 is TGTGCCAGCAGTGACTCCAAGGGGGGGTCAGATACGCAGTATTTT. It translates to CASSDSKGGSDTQYF.

The rearrangement joins TRBV25-1 to TRBJ1-5; D gene uncertain. The CDR3 consists of 12 residues. Deletions cut 4 bases from V and 9 bases from J, with 10 bases between. Per germline, CDR1 MGHDK and CDR2 SYGVNS. The CDR3 DNA sequence: TGTGCCAGCAGTGCGGAGGCTTCGCCCCAGCATTTT. Its translation: CASSAEASPQHF.

The chain joins TRBV19 to TRBJ2-2; 8 bases line up with TRBD1. CDR1 and CDR2 from the germline V gene are LNHDA and SQIVND (reference sequence). The CDR3 totals 15 residues. Trimming cost V 10 bases and J 0 bases; bases outside gene matches: 7. The CDR3: CATKTGATNTGELFF. The CDR3 bases are TGTGCCACAAAGACAGGGGCGACGAACACCGGGGAGCTGTTTTTT.

V gene TRBV5-1 combines with J gene TRBJ2-2, with D maybe TRBD2 (6 bases). CDR3 length: 16 amino acids. Trimming removed 0 bases from V and 6 bases from J, with 15 bases in between. Germline V gives CDR1 SGHRS, CDR2 YFSETQ. CDR3: CASSLAGGSVAGELFF. For the CDR3, the DNA is TGCGCCAGCAGCTTGGCCGGGGGTTCTGTGGCCGGGGAGCTGTTTTTT.

This clone was recorded a few times. The chain has TRBV7-2 and TRBJ1-5; D is possibly TRBD1 (6 bases). Trimming removed 4 bases from V and 4 bases from J, with 14 bases in between. This CDR3 spans 15 amino acids. Germline V gives CDR1 SGHTA, CDR2 FQGNSA. CDR3: CASSSEDSPNQPQHF. CDR3 nucleotides: TGTGCCAGCAGCTCCGAGGACAGTCCTAATCAGCCCCAGCATTTT.

The chain employs TRBV13 and TRBJ1-6; 12 positions agree with TRBD1. V shed 5 bases, J shed 12 bases, and the junction held 5 bases outside the gene matches. This CDR3 is built from 14 residues. From germline, CDR1 is PRHDT and CDR2 FYEKMQ (reference sequence). For the CDR3, the DNA is TGTGCCAGCAGCCGCCGGGACAGGGGGCTACCCCTCCACTTT. It yields the protein CASSRRDRGLPLHF.